This T cell receptor beta chain originates from a study of cytomegalovirus exposure and HLA in healthy donors (dated by TCRdb to between 2016 and 2019). A note on the overall study: In an earlier analysis of about 560 of the donors, under 300 Gb of sequence data and 100 million or so unique TCR beta sequences from about 180 million T cells were reported. An early release covering 550 to 650 HLA-typed donors comprised 250 to 350 gigabases of sequencing data and 65 million to 100 million unique TCR sequences. Among the roughly 370 genotyped donors, approximately 77% belonged to the genetic ancestry cluster associated with self-reported Caucasian donors. The study aimed to test whether cataloging public T cell receptors could reveal signatures of past pathogen exposure. The study used immunosequencing to profile the T cell repertoires of about 670 subjects and linked those repertoires to cytomegalovirus serostatus. In addition to the first cohort of approximately 670 subjects, a separate validation cohort of approximately 110 different subjects was used. To predict cytomegalovirus infection status, the study combined high-throughput TCR immunosequencing, statistical association of individual TCRs with disease status, and machine learning. A later analysis re-analyzed previously published TCR beta repertoires from about 600 donors and added high-resolution HLA genotyping to study TCR occurrence patterns. The later analysis used no new phenotypic data to find candidate immune exposures, relying instead on TCR beta sequences and their occurrence across donors. An earlier analysis of approximately 630 of the donors applied high-throughput TCR beta sequencing to assess whether each TCR beta V gene segment acted as functional or pseudogenic. Donor age, sex, ethnicity and CMV serostatus were compiled together with the repertoire data. Genome-wide SNP genotypes for about three fifths of the roughly 670 donors were used in a later genetic analysis, which treated that subset as a discovery cohort. Every discovery cohort repertoire had been produced on one sequencing platform. HLA typing covered class I and class II loci at four-digit resolution. The number of typed donors differed by locus: 629-630 for A, B, C, DRB1 and DQB1; 522 for DQA1; some 590 for DPA1; and 400 to 480 for DPB1. Because of strong linkage in the cohort, roughly five DR-DQ haplotypes were treated as single units for association and clustering. Across about 380 genotyped donors of the cohort, an average of roughly 250,000 unique TCR beta nucleotide sequences per donor were sequenced, and roughly 20% of those sequences were non-productive. The investigation overall reported the following: CMV serostatus was the only immune exposure information available for the cohort. According to a later genetic analysis, donors in an Asian-associated ancestry cluster had fewer N-insertions in productive TCRs than the roughly 670-donor mean. The authors suggested that the approach could potentially be extended to other disease states and immunological phenotypes. Because some donors lacked HLA typing at each locus, the association tests relied only on the typed subset. The study gave a list of about 150 TCR beta chains associated with cytomegalovirus. Most TCR sequences were observed very rarely across donors, whereas some public TCRs were present in many individuals. In a later analysis, the rate of TCR association differed among HLA loci, with DRB1 alleles having the most associated TCRs and HLA-C alleles having the fewest. In a later analysis, around 15,000 TCR beta sequences were associated with specific HLA alleles at a false discovery rate of 0.05. In a later analysis, most CMV-associated TCR beta chains were found to appear HLA-restricted, with HLA associations seemingly driven largely by CMV exposure. Linkage disequilibrium might explain the correlated functional status among segregating V segments, but an unknown experimental factor could not be excluded. Presence/absence analyses assumed roughly uniform sequencing depth across donors, an assumption that may not hold. Assigning TCR associations to individual alleles was difficult when HLA alleles, especially DR and DQ, strongly co-occurred. According to a later analysis, parvovirus B19, influenza, CMV and Epstein-Barr virus appeared linked to several top co-occurrence clusters. V-gene and J-gene trimming of TCR beta chains was associated with a missense DCLRE1C variant in a later genetic analysis, and the association was replicated in an independent cohort. Some IMGT-functional V segments, including TRBV6-2 and TRBV6-3, could not be distinguished by the 87-base-pair reads and were therefore excluded. This cohort had only TCR beta chains sequenced, and the lack of alpha or paired-chain data limited which features could be detected. A further reported finding was that TCR beta sequences accurately predicted the HLA-A and HLA-B alleles for most subjects in the first cohort. In both the original and validation cohorts, the classifier was reported to diagnose cytomegalovirus status with high specificity and sensitivity. In a later analysis, HLA-associated TCR beta chains showed more clonal expansion and lower generation probabilities than non-associated chains that were equally common. In an earlier analysis of roughly 560 of the donors, most TCR beta V segments were observed in productive rearrangements about 90% or about 30% of the time, broadly matching IMGT annotations. Because counts were too low, seventeen rarely observed V segments, including chromosome 9 orphons, were excluded from the earlier analysis of some 540 of the donors. Three of the identified cytomegalovirus-associated TCR beta chains were confirmed in vitro to be specific for cytomegalovirus antigens. A cluster of highly shared sequence variants was judged likely to be a technical artifact of the sequencing pipeline.

The cohort was made up of several hundred healthy bone marrow donors. Cohort members were all nominally healthy when sampled, although unrecorded immune exposures were likely present. The donor tested CMV seropositive and was one of the 289 seropositive cohort members. Each donor provided a peripheral blood sample, and peripheral blood mononuclear cells were used for TCR beta sequencing. Genomic DNA extraction from the blood cell samples was performed with the Qiagen DNeasy Blood Extraction Kit. Per the germline V gene (reference sequence), SGHNT is the CDR1 and YYREEE is the CDR2. The trim is 4 bases for V and 0 bases for J, with a gap of 11 bases between the germline ends. The CDR3 starts with the cysteine, ends with the phenylalanine, and has 15 residues. The entry retains the CDR3 DNA only, 45 bases that are in frame from base 1. In the case of this clone: The clone's antigen remains unknown. One base away there is no much larger clone; base qualities are not given.

The method behind the library was the immunoSEQ multiplex PCR assay. For the multiplex PCR, a mixture combining 60 forward primers for TCR Vbeta segments and 13 reverse primers for TCR Jbeta segments was used. Amplification of the CDR3 region of rearranged TCR beta genes was performed with a multiplex PCR assay on genomic DNA. The Illumina HiSeq System was used to sequence the amplified TCR beta libraries as 87-base-pair reads. The authors processed their data as follows. Across the 666 repertoires, a later analysis counted roughly 77 million unique TCR beta chains, 8.5 million to 12 million of which were shared by at least two donors. A nearest-neighbor algorithm error-corrected the raw reads and collapsed the reads into unique sequences, merging closely related sequences to remove PCR and sequencing errors. To assign V, D and J gene segments, CDR3 sequences were aligned to IMGT reference sequences. For a sequence to be retained, at least a six-nucleotide match to both a V gene segment and a J gene segment was required. Rearrangements were classified as productive when the CDR3 lacked stop codons and remained in frame with V and J, and all other rearrangements were classified as non-productive. CDR3 was defined by IMGT convention, running from the second conserved V-encoded cysteine to the conserved J-encoded phenylalanine. In an earlier analysis of 587 of the donors, sequences lacking an unambiguous match to a single V gene segment were excluded. An earlier analysis of fewer than 650 of the donors classified V segments as functional when productive rearrangements were above 56.7% and as segregating when the standard deviation between donors was above 5%. A statistical classification framework was developed to diagnose cytomegalovirus status using the catalog of TCR beta chain sequences. In a later analysis, V and J genes were assigned by comparing TCR nucleotide sequences against IMGT/GENE-DB human TR gene sequences. Using the TCRdist pipeline, a later analysis assigned CDR3 sequences along with most-parsimonious VDJ recombination scenarios. A later analysis defined each TCR beta chain by its CDR3 amino acid sequence plus V-gene family, and excluded reads lacking a unique V-gene family. To address suspected cross-contamination and a sequencing artifact, a later analysis removed around 600 highly shared, low-generation-probability nucleotide sequences. A later analysis calculated a clonal expansion index for each public chain from normalized within-repertoire ranks of inferred template counts. A later analysis computed generation probabilities with a VDJ recombination model fitted to out-of-frame rearrangements, and checked the results against IGoR. A later analysis scored TCR-TCR, TCR-HLA and TCR-CMV co-occurrence with hypergeometric tests, applying a repertoire-size bias correction to TCR pairs. In a later analysis, false discovery rates were estimated by permuting HLA or CMV assignments 20 times. In a later analysis, co-occurring TCRs were grouped using DBSCAN, with TCRdist sequence similarity added in when clustering inside HLA-allele-positive subsets. Co-occurrence clustering excluded repertoires with fewer than 30,000 or more than 120,000 public chains, plus five with anomalous nucleotide sharing. Not all clones reach the TCRdb copy of this immuneACCESS table, which keeps in-frame sequences only. Checked studies attribute under half of the gap to unresolved V genes and leave the rest unexplained. Clone size and the V and J calls come from that table; the DNA yielded D and trimming. The table for this sample lists some 200,000 clones; 77% of them were counted only once. The ten largest clonotypes hold less than 3.5% of the sample.

The sequence is built from TRBV5-4 and TRBJ2-1; the D gene identity is not certain. Source material: PBMCs. The clonotype comes from a woman aged 55-69 years in good health and CMV-seropositive. The CDR3 has the sequence CASSLAADSYNEQFF. The nucleotides read TGTGCCAGCAGCCTGGCGGCGGACTCCTACAATGAGCAGTTCTTC.